Ten or more counts support the clone carrying this T cell receptor beta chain. What it binds is unknown. The data stem from a study of blood T cells in healthy people across ages. Study-wide findings and caveats: Researchers said unsorted PBMCs prevented a conclusive naive versus antigen-experienced comparison. Researchers deemed the diversity estimates from one million T cells underestimates.

The donors, all healthy, were Caucasians living in Russia, aged about 6 to 90. Samples each yielded at least 5.5 micrograms of total RNA. This CDR3 has 15 amino acids. Germline CDR1 ENHRY, CDR2 SYGVKD. V gave up 3 bases and J gave up 7 bases; unmatched junction bases: 5. Primers used in a second PCR of roughly 7 to 12 cycles were a sample-barcoded 5' primer and a J-beta primer mix. TCRdb recomputed calls from the 5' RACE reads with MiXCR, one row per CDR3 protein. The sample carries about 1.1 million distinct CDR3 sequences, 35% to 40% recorded once. This sequence originates from a man between 18 and 29 years old in good health. This rearrangement joins TRBV10-3 to TRBJ2-1; 11 positions match TRBD2. The sequenced sample was blood. The CDR3 sequence is CAISDRGTSGNEQFF. CDR3 DNA sequence: TGTGCCATCAGTGACCGTGGGACTAGCGGAAATGAGCAGTTCTTC.